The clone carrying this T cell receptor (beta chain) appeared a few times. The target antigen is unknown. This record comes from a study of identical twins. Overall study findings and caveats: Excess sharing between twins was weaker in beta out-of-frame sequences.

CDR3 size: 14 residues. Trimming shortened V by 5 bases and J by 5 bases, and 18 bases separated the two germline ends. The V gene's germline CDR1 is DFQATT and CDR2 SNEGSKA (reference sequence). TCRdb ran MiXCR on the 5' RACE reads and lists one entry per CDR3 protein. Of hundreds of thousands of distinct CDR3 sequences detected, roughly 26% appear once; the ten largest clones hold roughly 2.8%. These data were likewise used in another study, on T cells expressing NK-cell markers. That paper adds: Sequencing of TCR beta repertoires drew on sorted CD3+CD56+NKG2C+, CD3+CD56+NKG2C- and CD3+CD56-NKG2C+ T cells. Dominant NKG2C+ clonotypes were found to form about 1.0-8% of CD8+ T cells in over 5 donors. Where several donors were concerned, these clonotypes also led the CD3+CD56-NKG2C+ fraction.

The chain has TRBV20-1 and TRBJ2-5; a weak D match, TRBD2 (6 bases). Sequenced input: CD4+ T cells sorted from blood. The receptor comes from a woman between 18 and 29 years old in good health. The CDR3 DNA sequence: TGCAGTGCTGGGAAAGGAGGGCTTTGGGAGACCCAGTACTTC. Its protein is CSAGKGGLWETQYF.